The clone carrying this T cell receptor (beta chain) was observed at least ten times. The antigen is undetermined. Amplification yielded TCR beta CDR3 regions, with RNA transcripts as the source. The HTBI primer set served for first-round RT-PCR of the TCR CDR3. A single record per CDR3 protein comes from TCRdb applying MiXCR to the multiplex PCR reads. The sample has approximately 430,000 distinct CDR3 sequences, roughly 14% seen once. The CDR3 contains 12 residues. The ends were cut back, 6 bases at V and 7 bases at J, with 13 bases in the middle. Germline V CDR1 and CDR2: MNHNS, SASEGT. These data are taken from a study of T cells in Graves' hyperthyroidism and ophthalmopathy. Among ophthalmopathy patients, the Clinical Activity Score reached at least 3, the NOSPECS grade reached at least 4, and duration remained under 3 months. The authors obtained PBMCs from 9 to 10 ml of fresh peripheral blood.

Points from the study as a whole: Within blood appeared most thyroid clonotypes that had expanded above 0.001. A model of 13 V-J pairs discriminated ophthalmopathy from stable hyperthyroidism.

The chain combines TRBV6-1 with TRBJ2-7; D gene uncertain. The origin of this receptor is a young man with Graves' ophthalmopathy. Sequenced material: blood. The CDR3 loop reads CASRPRHGEQYF. CDR3 nucleotide sequence: TGTGCCAGCAGGCCTCGACATGGGGAGCAGTACTTC.